The entry that follows covers one T cell receptor (beta chain) sequence. Its antigen is currently unknown. This entry belongs to a study of cytomegalovirus exposure and HLA in healthy donors. Study results and limitations: Researchers reported in a later analysis that a missense DCLRE1C variant was tied to TCR beta V- and J-gene trimming. Researchers reported in a later analysis that common viral pathogens appeared linked to several top clusters.

The germline gives CDR1 SGHTA, CDR2 FQGNSA. The V segment lost 9 bases and the J segment 4 bases; nucleotides outside the gene matches: 11. The CDR3 extends over 14 amino acids. The primer mix had 60 Vbeta and 13 Jbeta primers. The repertoire was sequenced with immunoSEQ multiplex PCR; TCRdb's copy has only in-frame clones and lacks some. The repertoire includes some 120,000 clones, 80% of them detected once, and roughly 3% sits in the top ten. The sequencing sample was made of PBMCs. This TCR came from a male donor in good health and CMV-seronegative. The V call is TRBV7-2, the J call TRBJ1-1, with TRBD1 identical over 7 bases. The CDR3 DNA follows: TGTGCCAGTCGTTTAGGGGGCATGAGCACTGAAGCTTTCTTT. Translating it yields CASRLGGMSTEAFF.